This T cell receptor beta chain was captured by sequencing in a study of beta chain features in type 1 diabetes. Turning to the study itself: There was similarity between patients and healthy donors in age, gender and cell yields. Overall study findings and caveats: TCRB CDR3s from Type 1 diabetes patients were moderately but significantly shorter in all four CD4+ subsets. Junctions at VDJ sites from type 1 diabetes patients had fewer insertions and more deletions.

Turning to this clone: Its antigen is unknown.

The single heparinised draw taken from each donor contained roughly 100 mL of blood on average. V was clipped by 0 bases and J by 4 bases; unmatched bases: 12. This CDR3 has 18 residues. Germline-derived CDR1 and CDR2 are SQVTM and ANQGSEA. Expressed TCRB transcripts were sequenced, since all the RNA that had been isolated was reverse transcribed. Sequenced naive, central memory and regulatory T cell samples produced an average of about 3.9 million reads. Using immunoSEQ multiplex PCR, the repertoire was profiled, and TCRdb retains in-frame clones only, with some absent. Found here are about 400,000 clones, roughly 12% of them singletons; the top ten hold 0.0095% to 0.013%.

Sequences were obtained from naive CD4+ T cells from blood. The TCR comes from a woman aged 18-35 years with type 1 diabetes. This chain links TRBV29-1 with TRBJ2-5; 12 bases are a match to TRBD2. In DNA, the CDR3 is TGCAGCGTTGAAGATGGGGGACTAGCGGGTAGGGGAGGAGAGACCCAGTACTTC. Amino acid sequence: CSVEDGGLAGRGGETQYF.